Sequencing of this T cell receptor (beta chain) was carried out in a study of blood T cell repertoires in COVID-19. At the level of the study: COVID-19 samples collected from the United States, Italy and Spain covered acute and convalescent phases.

Clones were sequenced by immunoSEQ multiplex PCR, and TCRdb holds only the in-frame ones, with some missing. This sample has hundreds of thousands of clones, with about 90% found just once. CDR3 size: 12 residues. CDR1 and CDR2 (germline): MDHEN, SYDVKM. The V and J ends lost 5 bases and 7 bases respectively, with 11 bases between them. This TCR came from a woman aged 65 to 85 with COVID-19, enrolled during active disease. This chain connects TRBV28 to TRBJ1-2, with D possibly TRBD1 on 5 matching bases. The source material was peripheral blood. CDR3 sequence (DNA): TGTGCCAGCAGTCCTTCCGGGGGTGGCTACACCTTC. This translates into CASSPSGGGYTF.